This T cell receptor beta chain was captured by sequencing in a study of T cell repertoires in cytomegalovirus infection. This clonotype was observed many times. The CDR3 sequence is 15 residues long. CDR1 ENHRY and CDR2 SYGVKD come from the germline V gene. The J segment lost 1 base and the V segment lost 8 bases, leaving 7 bases of the junction unmatched. TCRdb itself ran the reads through MiXCR, one entry per CDR3 protein. The table has about 200,000 distinct CDR3 sequences, 8.5% to 10% seen once. This rearrangement joins TRBV10-3 to TRBJ2-1; 8 bases align to TRBD1. The material sequenced was PBMCs. The source is a human donor in good health (CMV status not recorded). Some clones in this sample may be carry-over from other donors' samples. CDR3 sequence reads: CAIRDRGISYNEQFF. In nucleotides, the CDR3 is TGTGCCATCCGAGACAGGGGAATTTCCTACAATGAGCAGTTCTTC.